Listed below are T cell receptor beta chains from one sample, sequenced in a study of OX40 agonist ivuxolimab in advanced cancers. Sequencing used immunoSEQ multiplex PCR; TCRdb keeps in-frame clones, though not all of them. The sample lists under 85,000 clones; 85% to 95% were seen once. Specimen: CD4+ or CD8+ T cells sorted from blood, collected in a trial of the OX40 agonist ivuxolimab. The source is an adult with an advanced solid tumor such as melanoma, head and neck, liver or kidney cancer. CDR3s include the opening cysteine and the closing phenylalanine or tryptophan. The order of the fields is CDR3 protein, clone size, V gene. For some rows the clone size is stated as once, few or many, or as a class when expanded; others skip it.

CDR3aa: CSVEGAGVSNEQFF
abundance: -
v_gene: TRBV29-1

CDR3aa: CASSLGRFGQTQYF
abundance: -
v_gene: TRBV27

CDR3aa: CASSALATYNEQFF
abundance: -
v_gene: TRBV6-5

CDR3aa: CASSSGLRYNEQFF
abundance: -
v_gene: TRBV19

CDR3aa: CASSLGGGPVGEQFF
abundance: -
v_gene: TRBV7-6

CDR3aa: CASHPARTGPSGANVLTF
abundance: -
v_gene: TRBV9

CDR3aa: CSVDGLAGEAGYNEQFF
abundance: -
v_gene: TRBV29-1

CDR3aa: CASSTGTDKNIQYF
abundance: few
v_gene: TRBV5-6

CDR3aa: CSAGQQETQYF
abundance: -
v_gene: TRBV20-1

CDR3aa: CSVESAYEQYF
abundance: -
v_gene: TRBV29-1

CDR3aa: CASSPSGTTYYGYTF
abundance: -
v_gene: TRBV18

CDR3aa: CASSFSMDSNQPQHF
abundance: -
v_gene: TRBV27

CDR3aa: CATFGGDGYTF
abundance: once
v_gene: TRBV6-1

CDR3aa: CACQVWEGEAFF
abundance: -
v_gene: TRBV30

CDR3aa: CASSDPQAIYF
abundance: -
v_gene: TRBV5-6

CDR3aa: CASSLRTLYGYTF
abundance: -
v_gene: TRBV11-2

CDR3aa: CASSPGRVIYEKLFF
abundance: -
v_gene: TRBV19

CDR3aa: CASSIQGEGNQPQHF
abundance: -
v_gene: TRBV7-2

CDR3aa: CASSLSLLGDEAFF
abundance: -
v_gene: TRBV27

CDR3aa: CASSMLGGSNQPQHF
abundance: -
v_gene: TRBV7-2

CDR3aa: CASSVTGADTGELFF
abundance: -
v_gene: TRBV10-2

CDR3aa: CASSSQERSYNEQFF
abundance: -
v_gene: TRBV11-2

CDR3aa: CASSLDLSYNEQFF
abundance: -
v_gene: TRBV28

CDR3aa: CASRPGLAGVYEQYF
abundance: -
v_gene: TRBV28

CDR3aa: CASSMGHLSNQPQHF
abundance: -
v_gene: TRBV5-8

CDR3aa: CASSGHTDTQYF
abundance: -
v_gene: TRBV7-2

CDR3aa: CASSFRRRMNTEAFF
abundance: -
v_gene: TRBV5-6

CDR3aa: CASSSQGGTDTQYF
abundance: -
v_gene: TRBV5-1

CDR3aa: CASSFGGGKKPQHF
abundance: -
v_gene: TRBV5-6

CDR3aa: CASSLRSRDSYYEQYF
abundance: -
v_gene: TRBV4-1

CDR3aa: CATSILTRTGGNTIYF
abundance: -
v_gene: TRBV15

CDR3aa: CSVERTGDTYEQYF
abundance: -
v_gene: TRBV29-1

CDR3aa: CASSIGNTEAFF
abundance: -
v_gene: TRBV19

CDR3aa: CASSKRDRANTEAFF
abundance: -
v_gene: TRBV6-1

CDR3aa: CASSFETSIGTQYF
abundance: -
v_gene: TRBV27

CDR3aa: CASSLRDSPNYGYTF
abundance: -
v_gene: TRBV5-6

CDR3aa: CASTSSTGGEKLFF
abundance: -
v_gene: TRBV2

CDR3aa: CASSQRTGGAIYEQYF
abundance: -
v_gene: TRBV7-2

CDR3aa: CASSLKARGDSYEQYF
abundance: -
v_gene: TRBV7-9

CDR3aa: CASSVGGLTYEQYF
abundance: -
v_gene: TRBV9

CDR3aa: CASSLNFFEETQYF
abundance: -
v_gene: TRBV7-6

CDR3aa: CSVELQAYHTEAFF
abundance: -
v_gene: TRBV29-1

CDR3aa: CASSQKAQGFGYNSPLHF
abundance: -
v_gene: TRBV4-3

CDR3aa: CASSEQTGFNEKLFF
abundance: -
v_gene: TRBV9

CDR3aa: CASSHTQDTQYF
abundance: -
v_gene: TRBV4-2

CDR3aa: CASSLYTGLLYEQYF
abundance: -
v_gene: TRBV28

CDR3aa: CASSLSSEQFF
abundance: -
v_gene: TRBV7-6

CDR3aa: CASSLVSNRGTQYF
abundance: -
v_gene: TRBV7-9

CDR3aa: CASSYSIQGANYGYTF
abundance: -
v_gene: TRBV6-5

CDR3aa: CASSPSPLGDEQFF
abundance: -
v_gene: TRBV27

CDR3aa: CSVLGSGAANTIYF
abundance: -
v_gene: TRBV29-1

CDR3aa: CAISGTGRGNTIYF
abundance: -
v_gene: TRBV10-3

CDR3aa: CASSDTGFQFF
abundance: -
v_gene: TRBV9

CDR3aa: CSVEMTGAYNEQFF
abundance: -
v_gene: TRBV29-1

CDR3aa: CASSEMFPGRAYEQYF
abundance: -
v_gene: TRBV6-1